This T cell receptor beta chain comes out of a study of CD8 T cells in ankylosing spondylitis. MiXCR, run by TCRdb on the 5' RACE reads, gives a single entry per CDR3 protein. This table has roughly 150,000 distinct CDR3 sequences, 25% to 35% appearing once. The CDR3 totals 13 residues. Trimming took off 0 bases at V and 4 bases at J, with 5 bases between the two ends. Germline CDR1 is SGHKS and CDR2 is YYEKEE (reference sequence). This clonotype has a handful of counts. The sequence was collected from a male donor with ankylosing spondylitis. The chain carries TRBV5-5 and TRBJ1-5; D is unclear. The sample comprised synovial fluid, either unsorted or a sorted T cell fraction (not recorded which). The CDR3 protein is CASSLASNQPQHF. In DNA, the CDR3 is TGTGCCAGCAGCTTGGCGTCGAATCAGCCCCAGCATTTT. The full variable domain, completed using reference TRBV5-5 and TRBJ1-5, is DAGVTQSPTHLIKTRGQQVTLRCSPISGHKSVSWYQQVLGQGPQFIFQYYEKEERGRGNFPDRFSARQFPNYSSELNVNALLLGDSALYLCASSLASNQPQHFGDGTRLSIL.